A selection of T cell receptor beta chains follows, all from one sample in a study of blood T cells in healthy people across ages. TCRdb re-derived calls from the 5' RACE reads in MiXCR, one entry per CDR3 protein. Of roughly 1,000,000 distinct CDR3 sequences listed, 25% are singletons. These data also featured in a second study, about T cells of mothers and their children.

Sequences were obtained from blood. All receptors come from a girl aged 2 to 9 in good health. Both conserved end residues are part of each CDR3. The D gene is left open where the match is weak. Clone size, where shown, is once, few, many, or a class for clones that have expanded.

j_call | clone_size | v_call | d_call | cdr3_nt | cdr3_aa
TRBJ2-1 | . | TRBV7-2 | TRBD2 | TGTGCCAGCAGCGGACTAGCGGGTGCTGAGCAGTTCTTC | CASSGLAGAEQFF
TRBJ2-1 | few | TRBV12-3/TRBV12-4 | TRBD2 | TGTGCCAGCACCCCGGCCCCTGCGGGAGCCTACAATGAGCAGTTCTTC | CASTPAPAGAYNEQFF
TRBJ2-5 | few | TRBV28 | TRBD2 | TGTGCCAGCGGTACCAACCCTAGCGGCCTAGGGGAGACCCAGTACTTC | CASGTNPSGLGETQYF
TRBJ2-1 | . | TRBV29-1 | . | TGCAGCGTATCCAGGGCCAACAATGAGCAGTTCTTC | CSVSRANNEQFF
TRBJ1-3 | few | TRBV24-1 | . | TGTGCCACCAGTGATTTGCAAGACCCTGGAAACACCATATATTTT | CATSDLQDPGNTIYF
TRBJ1-4 | . | TRBV9 | . | TGTGCCAGCAGCCCAAAAATAAAGGAGGACCCCCGACAGAAGGAACTGTTTTTT | CASSPKIKEDPRQKELFF
TRBJ1-1 | few | TRBV20-1 | TRBD1 | TGCAGTGCTAGGGGGACAGGGGGCCTGAACACTGAAGCTTTCTTT | CSARGTGGLNTEAFF
TRBJ2-1 | . | TRBV4-1 | . | TGCGCCAGCAGCCAAGTAAGCGGTAGTACCTTAGGTGAGCAGTTCTTC | CASSQVSGSTLGEQFF
TRBJ2-5 | few | TRBV4-2 | . | TGTGCCAGCAGGGGTGCCGGACCGCTGGAGACCCAGTACTTC | CASRGAGPLETQYF
TRBJ2-3 | . | TRBV4-3 | . | TGCGCCAGCAGCCAAGAAGGAGGGTCTGCCACAGATACGCAGTATTTT | CASSQEGGSATDTQYF
TRBJ2-5 | . | TRBV6-5 | . | TGTGCCAGCAGGGACAACCAAGAGACCCAGTACTTC | CASRDNQETQYF
TRBJ2-1 | . | TRBV10-2 | . | TGCGCCAGCAGTGAAAGATTATCTCCCCTTAATGAGCAGTTCTTC | CASSERLSPLNEQFF
TRBJ2-3 | . | TRBV11-2 | TRBD1 | TGTGCCAGCAGCTTATCCGCCGGGACAGGGCGCACAGATACGCAGTATTTT | CASSLSAGTGRTDTQYF
TRBJ1-2 | . | TRBV7-9 | . | TGTGCCAGCAGCTTAGCAGGGGAGGCAGGCGGCTACACCTTC | CASSLAGEAGGYTF
TRBJ1-2 | few | TRBV9 | TRBD1 | TGTGCCAGCAGCGTACTTTTTAACGGACAGGGGTCTGGCTACACCTTC | CASSVLFNGQGSGYTF
TRBJ2-5 | few | TRBV4-3 | . | TGCGCCAGCAACCAAGTTGCGGGGGCTCGAGGCGTGACCCAGTACTTC | CASNQVAGARGVTQYF
TRBJ2-1 | few | TRBV24-1 | TRBD2 | TGTGCCACCAGTGAATCTGGGAGGGGTAGGTCCAATGAGCAGTTCTTC | CATSESGRGRSNEQFF
TRBJ2-1 | . | TRBV6-4 | . | TGTGCCAGCAGTGAGGACACCTACAATGAGCAGTTCTTC | CASSEDTYNEQFF
TRBJ2-3 | . | TRBV20-1 | TRBD2 | TGCAGTGCTAGAGATCTCAGCGGGGGCCTCACAGATACGCAGTATTTT | CSARDLSGGLTDTQYF
TRBJ2-7 | few | TRBV7-9 | . | TGTGCCAGCAGCGGCCGGGATTTCACATACGAGCAGTACTTC | CASSGRDFTYEQYF
TRBJ2-3 | few | TRBV12-3/TRBV12-4 | . | TGTGCCAGCAGTTTAAATCCGAGCGGACCTAGCACAGATACGCAGTATTTT | CASSLNPSGPSTDTQYF
TRBJ2-7 | . | TRBV21-1 | . | TGTGCCAGCAGCAGAAGGGGGGCCTCCTACGAGCAGTACTTC | CASSRRGASYEQYF
TRBJ1-2 | . | TRBV29-1 | TRBD1 | TGCAGCGTTGACCGCCGGGACAGGAGTAACTATGGCTACACCTTC | CSVDRRDRSNYGYTF
TRBJ2-7 | . | TRBV5-1 | . | TGCGCCAGCAGACCATCGCAGGCGAGCTCCTACGAGCAGTACTTC | CASRPSQASSYEQYF
TRBJ2-1 | . | TRBV2 | . | TGTGCCAGCATCGGAGACGGCGGGGTCTCCTACAATGAGCAGTTCTTC | CASIGDGGVSYNEQFF
TRBJ2-2 | once | TRBV3-1 | TRBD2 | TGTGCCAGCAGCCTCGAGCTAGCGGGAGGAAACGGGGAGCTGTTTTTT | CASSLELAGGNGELFF
TRBJ1-1 | . | TRBV24-1 | . | TGTGCCACCAGTGATTTTTCAGGGACTGAAGCTTTCTTT | CATSDFSGTEAFF
TRBJ1-2 | . | TRBV27 | . | TGTGCCAGCAGCCGGGACCAGGTGAGGGATGGCTACACCTTC | CASSRDQVRDGYTF
TRBJ2-5 | . | TRBV6-2/TRBV6-3 | . | TGTGCCAGCACTAACACGCGAGAGACCCAGTACTTC | CASTNTRETQYF
TRBJ1-1 | . | TRBV21-1 | . | TGTGCCAGCAGCAAAACCCTAGACAACACTGAAGCTTTCTTT | CASSKTLDNTEAFF
TRBJ2-5 | many | TRBV28 | TRBD1 | TGTGCCAGCACACCACAGGGGGGCGAAGGAGAGACCCAGTACTTC | CASTPQGGEGETQYF
TRBJ2-7 | . | TRBV29-1 | . | TGCAGCGTTGAAGATTCTCCCAATTCCTACGAGCAGTACTTC | CSVEDSPNSYEQYF
TRBJ2-1 | few | TRBV28 | TRBD2 | TGTGCCAGCAGTTGGGGCGGGAGCGACAATGAGCAGTTCTTC | CASSWGGSDNEQFF
TRBJ2-1 | . | TRBV27 | . | TGTGCCAGCAGTTTTGGGTACGAGAAAGCCCACAATGAGCAGTTCTTC | CASSFGYEKAHNEQFF
TRBJ1-3 | few | TRBV6-5 | . | TGTGCCAGCAAGCAGGAATACTCTGGAAACACCATATATTTT | CASKQEYSGNTIYF
TRBJ1-2 | . | TRBV6-6 | TRBD1 | TGTGCCAGCGCCCCAGGGGGGAACTATGGCTACACCTTC | CASAPGGNYGYTF
TRBJ2-3 | few | TRBV5-1 | TRBD2 | TGCGCCAGCAGCTTGGGCGGGAGCGTCGCAGATACGCAGTATTTT | CASSLGGSVADTQYF
TRBJ2-1 | . | TRBV24-1 | . | TGTGCCACCAGTGACCCAAGGACAGACCGAAATCCTTACAATGAGCAGTTCTTC | CATSDPRTDRNPYNEQFF
TRBJ2-3 | . | TRBV20-1 | . | TGCAGTGCTAGAGATTCGCGTTCCACAGATATGCAGTATTTT | CSARDSRSTDMQYF
TRBJ2-1 | . | TRBV7-8 | . | TGTGCCAGCAGTTTACAGGCCGGGAATGAGCAGTTCTTC | CASSLQAGNEQFF